This T cell receptor (beta chain) was captured by sequencing in a study of blood T cell repertoires in COVID-19. Clones were read by immunoSEQ multiplex PCR, and TCRdb kept only the in-frame ones, dropping some. The table records 320,000 or so clones, over 75% of them present only once. The CDR3 is 13 amino acids. V shed 6 bases and J shed 1 base, with 9 bases lying between them. Sequenced material: PBMCs or T cells enriched from blood (not recorded which). The genes are TRBV12-3 or TRBV12-4 and TRBJ1-1; perhaps TRBD1 as D (5 bases). The source is a woman in her 30s who had recovered from COVID-19. CDR3 DNA sequence: TGTGCCAGCAGGCCAGGGCGGAACACTGAAGCTTTCTTT. Translated, it gives CASRPGRNTEAFF.